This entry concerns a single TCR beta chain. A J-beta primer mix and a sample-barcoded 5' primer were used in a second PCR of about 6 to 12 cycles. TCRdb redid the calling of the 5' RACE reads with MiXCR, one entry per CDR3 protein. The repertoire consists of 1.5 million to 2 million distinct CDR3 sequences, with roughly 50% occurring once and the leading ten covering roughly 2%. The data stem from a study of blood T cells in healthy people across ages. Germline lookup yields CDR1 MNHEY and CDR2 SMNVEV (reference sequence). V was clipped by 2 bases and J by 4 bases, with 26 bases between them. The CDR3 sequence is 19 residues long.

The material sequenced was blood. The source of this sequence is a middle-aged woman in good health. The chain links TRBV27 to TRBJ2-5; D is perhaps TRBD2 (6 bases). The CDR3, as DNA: TGTGCCAGCAGTTTACTGGGGGGTTCCCCCTCTATAAGAGGAGAGACCCAGTACTTC. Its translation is CASSLLGGSPSIRGETQYF.